Below are 12 T cell receptor beta chains sequenced from a single sample in a study of shared clonotypes between healthy human individuals. Clones were read by immunoSEQ multiplex PCR, and TCRdb kept only the in-frame ones, dropping some. Here the sample spans about half a million clones, approximately 81% being singletons. Sequencing was performed on PBMCs. These receptors originate from a woman in her thirties or forties in good health. Some clones in this sample may be carry-over from other donors' samples.

This rearrangement joins TRBV7-9 to TRBJ2-1; TRBD2 matches at 16 bases. V trimming: 5 bases; J trimming: 2 bases; junction bases outside the gene matches: 3. The germline V gene encodes CDR1 SEHNR and CDR2 FQNEAQ (reference sequence). The CDR3 sequence is 17 residues long. Written as DNA, the CDR3 is TGTGCCAGCAGCGAGGGACTAGCGGGAGGGCCCTACAATGAGCAGTTCTTC. Translating it yields CASSEGLAGGPYNEQFF.

The rearrangement links TRBV5-4 to TRBJ2-7, with 9 bases matching TRBD1. With 4 bases clipped from V and 4 bases from J, the junction kept 9 bases outside the gene matches. CDR1 SGHNT and CDR2 YYREEE come from the germline V gene (reference sequence). This CDR3 spans 15 amino acids. The CDR3 sequence is CASSAGTGFMYEQYF. The CDR3 bases are TGTGCCAGCAGCGCCGGGACAGGGTTTATGTACGAGCAGTACTTC.

This chain links TRBV4-2 with TRBJ2-5; TRBD2 agrees at 7 bases. CDR3 length: 13 amino acids. In germline, CDR1 is LGHNA, CDR2 YNFKEQ. The junction had 6 bases not matched to a gene; V was cut back by 8 bases and J by 3 bases. The CDR3 DNA reads TGTGCCAGCGGGTCTAGCGGAGAAGAGACCCAGTACTTC. Its translation is CASGSSGEETQYF.

As regards this clone: It differs at one base from a far larger clone, so likely a read error. The same CDR3 can be traced to other DNA sequences in this sample. This rearrangement joins TRBV28 to TRBJ1-1; 7 positions match TRBD1. In germline, CDR1 is MDHEN, CDR2 SYDVKM. The CDR3 length is 15 residues. CDR3 sequence (DNA): TGTGCTAGCAGTAGCCCGGACAGGTCGAACACTGAAGCTTTCTTT. Translated, it gives CASSSPDRSNTEAFF.

This clone appeared a single time. The chain uses TRBV7-2 and TRBJ2-3; TRBD1 matches at 7 bases. This CDR3 comprises 14 residues. Germline trimming cut 5 bases from V and 6 bases from J; bases unmatched to any gene: 8. Germline V gene lookup returns CDR1 SGHTA and CDR2 FQGNSA. CDR3 nucleotides: TGTGCCAGCAGCCCACTACGACAGGGCGATACGCAGTATTTT. Translation: CASSPLRQGDTQYF.

Worth noting for this clone: A much larger clone differs by one base, so this may be a read error. This chain connects TRBV4-2 to TRBJ1-1; D is perhaps TRBD1 (5 bases). The ends were cut back, 0 bases at V and 3 bases at J, with 17 bases in the middle. The CDR3 spans 17 residues. Per germline, CDR1 LGHNA and CDR2 YNFKEQ. CDR3: CASSQDLRSGGDTEAFF. Written as DNA, the CDR3 is TGTGCCAGCAGCCAAGATCTAAGGTCGGGGGGGGACACTGAAGCTTTCTTT.

The chain employs TRBV10-2 and TRBJ1-2, with D possibly being TRBD1 (6 bases). Between the trimmed V and J ends, which lost 3 bases and 2 bases, there was a span of 19 bases. Germline lookup yields CDR1 WSHSY and CDR2 SAAADI. The CDR3 is 17 amino acids. The CDR3 region is CASSELFGTGSNYGYTF. The DNA of the CDR3 is TGCGCCAGCAGTGAATTATTCGGCACAGGGTCCAACTATGGCTACACCTTC.

The chain has TRBV30 and TRBJ2-7; 11 bases are a match to TRBD2. This CDR3 contains 12 residues. Germline V gene data show CDR1 as GTSNPN and CDR2 as SVGIG (reference sequence). J lost 6 bases, V lost 6 bases, and 4 bases had no gene match. CDR3 in DNA: TGTGCCTGCCTAGCGGGAGGACGCGAGCAGTACTTC. It is translated as CACLAGGREQYF.

To note about this clone: A read error may be the cause here, since a much bigger clone is one base away. This same CDR3 is encoded by further DNA sequences in the sample. This chain links TRBV7-2 with TRBJ2-3; D gene ambiguous. Germline-derived CDR1 and CDR2 are SGHTA and FQGNSA. CDR3 length: 12 amino acids. V was clipped by 4 bases and J by 4 bases, with 6 bases between them. CDR3 protein: CASSYSADTQYF. The CDR3 region has the DNA TGTGCCAGCAGCTATAGTGCAGATACGCAGTATTTT.

This clone was counted between two and nine times. V gene TRBV27 combines with J gene TRBJ2-7; D unresolved. Germline CDR1 and CDR2: MNHEY and SMNVEV (reference sequence). CDR3 size: 13 residues. The V end lost 3 bases, the J end lost 3 bases, and 9 bases lay between the germline ends. CDR3 residues: CASSFHSGYEQYF. CDR3 coding DNA: TGTGCCAGCAGTTTTCACTCGGGCTACGAGCAGTACTTC.

J is TRBJ2-7 and V is TRBV29-1, with D hard to call. CDR1 SQVTM and CDR2 ANQGSEA come from the germline V gene. Trimming stripped 1 base from V and 6 bases from J, with 13 bases between. This CDR3 contains 13 residues. The DNA of the CDR3 is TGCAGCGTTGAAGTACCCCGCGGCCGCGAGCAGTACTTC. It translates to CSVEVPRGREQYF.

In the case of this clone: A far larger clone lies a single base away; this is likely a read error. This rearrangement joins TRBV5-1 to TRBJ2-7; TRBD2 is a possible D gene (6 bases). The CDR3 runs to 13 residues. CDR1 SGHRS and CDR2 YFSETQ come from the germline V gene. V lost 7 bases to trimming and J lost 7 bases, with 18 bases between them. This chain's CDR3 is CASGPDPGGEQYF. The CDR3 coding sequence is TGCGCCAGCGGCCCAGACCCCGGGGGTGAGCAGTACTTC.